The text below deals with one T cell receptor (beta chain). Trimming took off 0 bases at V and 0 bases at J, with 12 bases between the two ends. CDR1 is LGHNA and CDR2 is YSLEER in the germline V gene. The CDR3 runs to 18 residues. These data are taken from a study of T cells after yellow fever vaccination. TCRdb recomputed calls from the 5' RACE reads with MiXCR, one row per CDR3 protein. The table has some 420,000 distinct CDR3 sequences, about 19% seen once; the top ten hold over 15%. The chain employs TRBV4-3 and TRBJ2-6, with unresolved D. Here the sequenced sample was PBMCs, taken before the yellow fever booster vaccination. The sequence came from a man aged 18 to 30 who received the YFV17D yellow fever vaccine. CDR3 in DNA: TGCGCCAGCAGCCAAGATTATCCGTTCTACTCTGGGGCCAACGTCCTGACTTTC. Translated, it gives CASSQDYPFYSGANVLTF.